What follows are 22 T cell receptor beta chains derived from one specimen sequenced in a study of cytomegalovirus exposure and HLA in healthy donors. With 60 Vbeta and 13 Jbeta primers, the PCR was carried out. The method was immunoSEQ multiplex PCR; TCRdb's version includes in-frame clones alone and lacks a portion of them. The sample contains 110,000 to 150,000 clones, 80% to 85% of which appear only once. Sequenced sample: PBMCs. These receptors originate from a female donor in good health and CMV-seronegative.

This clone was picked up a small number of times. The rearrangement joins TRBV5-1 to TRBJ2-2, with 8 bases aligning to TRBD2. The CDR3 contains 13 residues. The germline V gene has CDR1 SGHRS and CDR2 YFSETQ. The V gene end was trimmed by 9 bases and the J gene end by 4 bases; junction bases not matched to a gene: 5. The CDR3 here is CATQRESTGELFF. The CDR3 DNA reads TGCGCCACCCAGCGGGAGAGCACCGGGGAGCTGTTTTTT.

This clone was observed a few times. The V and J genes are TRBV11-3 and TRBJ2-1, with TRBD2 matching over 10 bases. This CDR3 region has 15 residues. J was trimmed by 4 bases and V by 3 bases; bases with no gene match: 3. The germline CDR1 and CDR2 sequences are SGHNT and YENEEA. CDR3 coding DNA: TGTGCCAGCAGCTTGGGGACTAGCGCTTACAATGAGCAGTTCTTC. This gives the protein CASSLGTSAYNEQFF. Together with reference TRBV11-3 and TRBJ2-1, the CDR3 gives the full variable domain: EAGVVQSPRYKIIEKKQPVAFWCNPISGHNTLYWYLQNLGQGPELLIRYENEEAVDDSQLPKDRFSAERLKGVDSTLKIQPAELGDSAVYLCASSLGTSAYNEQFFGPGTRLTVL.

This clone has more than one count but fewer than ten. This chain joins TRBV5-4 and TRBJ2-1; 9 bases align to TRBD1. V gave up 1 base and J gave up 8 bases; unmatched junction bases: 10. The germline V gene encodes CDR1 SGHNT and CDR2 YYREEE (reference sequence). This CDR3 is 16 amino acids long. CDR3 sequence reads: CASSLPPGQGSDEQFF. The CDR3 DNA sequence: TGTGCCAGCAGCTTGCCTCCCGGACAGGGGTCAGATGAGCAGTTCTTC.

The chain is built from TRBV13 and TRBJ2-7; the D gene is possibly TRBD2 (6 bases). The V gene lost 5 bases and the J gene lost 2 bases, with 10 bases spanning the gap. Germline loops: CDR1 PRHDT, CDR2 FYEKMQ (reference sequence). The CDR3 spans 13 residues. The CDR3 region has the DNA TGTGCCAGCAGCATCCGGAGGGCCTACGAGCAGTACTTC. It encodes CASSIRRAYEQYF.

The genes are TRBV7-8 and TRBJ2-5; 7 bases line up with TRBD1. V trimming: 1 base; J trimming: 4 bases; junction bases outside the gene matches: 6. The CDR3 runs to 15 residues. From germline, CDR1 is SGHVS and CDR2 FQNEAQ. CDR3 nucleotide sequence: TGTGCCAGCAGCTTAGAGAGAGGGGGCGTAGAGACCCAGTACTTC. Its translation is CASSLERGGVETQYF.

The chain joins TRBV6-1 to TRBJ2-7; a possible D gene is TRBD2 (6 bases). The CDR3 covers 13 residues. Germline-derived CDR1 and CDR2 are MNHNS and SASEGT. The V end was cut by 3 bases, the J end by 7 bases, with 13 bases between. CDR3: CASSDTGVGEQYF. The CDR3 DNA reads as TGTGCCAGCAGTGATACGGGAGTGGGTGAGCAGTACTTC.

The rearrangement links TRBV6-5 to TRBJ2-7, with 12 bases lining up with TRBD2. This CDR3 is 14 amino acids long. V was clipped by 6 bases and J by 5 bases; unmatched bases: 5. The germline gives CDR1 MNHEY, CDR2 SVGAGI. The CDR3 loop is CASRLRLAGDEQYF. CDR3 DNA: TGTGCCAGCAGATTAAGACTAGCGGGAGACGAGCAGTACTTC.

V is TRBV28 and J is TRBJ2-1; 7 bases are a match to TRBD1. Trimming at V came to 3 bases and at J to 6 bases, leaving 8 bases not matched to a gene. The CDR3 spans 15 residues. Germline CDR1 reads MDHEN; CDR2 reads SYDVKM. The CDR3 loop is CASSLHRGRGNEQFF. CDR3 coding DNA: TGTGCCAGCAGTTTGCACAGGGGTCGGGGCAATGAGCAGTTCTTC.

The chain has TRBV2 and TRBJ2-5, with 10 nucleotides matching TRBD1. This CDR3 spans 17 amino acids. The germline V gene has CDR1 SNHLY and CDR2 FYNNEI. V lost 7 bases, J lost 4 bases, and 15 bases stayed unmatched. The CDR3 reads CASTWDRGSGLRETQYF. The CDR3 coding sequence is TGTGCCAGCACTTGGGACAGGGGCTCAGGGCTCCGAGAGACCCAGTACTTC. Full variable domain (remainder filled in from reference TRBV2 and TRBJ2-5): EPEVTQTPSHQVTQMGQEVILRCVPISNHLYFYWYRQILGQKVEFLVSFYNNEISEKSEIFDDQFSVERPDGSNFTLKIRSTKLEDSAMYFCASTWDRGSGLRETQYFGPGTRLLVL.

This rearrangement joins TRBV28 to TRBJ2-5, with D uncertain. The germline V gene has CDR1 MDHEN and CDR2 SYDVKM. V was shortened by 7 bases and J by 4 bases, with 16 bases between the two germline ends. The CDR3 has 14 amino acids. CDR3 DNA: TGTGCCAGCACTACCCCCGCACGAGGAGAGACCCAGTACTTC. This translates into CASTTPARGETQYF.

The chain recombines TRBV10-3 with TRBJ1-1; D might be TRBD1 (5 bases). CDR1 ENHRY and CDR2 SYGVKD come from the germline V gene. This CDR3 spans 14 amino acids. Deletions cut 0 bases from V and 2 bases from J, with 7 bases between. The CDR3 region is CAISESGGNTEAFF. For the CDR3, the DNA is TGTGCCATCAGTGAGTCGGGGGGTAACACTGAAGCTTTCTTT.

V gene TRBV6-5 combines with J gene TRBJ2-1, with 8 positions matching TRBD2. In germline, CDR1 is MNHEY, CDR2 SVGAGI. This CDR3 spans 15 amino acids. After removal of 0 bases from V and 4 bases from J, the junction contained 2 bases not matched to a gene. CDR3 amino acids: CASSYSGTRYNEQFF. The CDR3 nucleotides are TGTGCCAGCAGTTACTCAGGGACTAGGTACAATGAGCAGTTCTTC.

This clone was observed a single time. The gene calls are TRBV27 and TRBJ2-1; 12 positions match TRBD2. The CDR3 totals 15 residues. Germline V lookup: CDR1 MNHEY, CDR2 SMNVEV (reference sequence). V lost 5 bases, J lost 8 bases, and 7 bases stayed unmatched. The CDR3 loop is CASSLTRLAGDEQFF. In DNA form, the CDR3 reads TGTGCCAGCAGTCTCACCAGACTAGCGGGGGATGAGCAGTTCTTC.

The rearrangement joins TRBV7-6 to TRBJ2-2; 7 nucleotides line up with TRBD1. CDR1 SGHVS and CDR2 FNYEAQ come from the germline V gene. This CDR3 is 14 amino acids long. Trimming cost V 5 bases and J 3 bases; bases outside gene matches: 3. The CDR3: CASSQDRYTGELFF. CDR3 bases: TGTGCCAGCAGCCAGGACAGGTACACCGGGGAGCTGTTTTTT.

The chain links TRBV6-5 to TRBJ1-2, with 8 nucleotides matching TRBD1. CDR3 length equals 16 residues. The trim removed 2 bases at V and 6 bases at J, leaving 11 bases unmatched. Germline lookup yields CDR1 MNHEY and CDR2 SVGAGI. The CDR3 loop is CASSYDRIQGEHGYTF. As DNA, the CDR3 is TGTGCCAGCAGTTACGACCGGATACAGGGGGAGCATGGCTACACCTTC.

This clone was seen once. The chain joins TRBV7-9 to TRBJ1-1; maybe TRBD1 (5 bases). V dropped 8 bases and J dropped 10 bases, with 20 bases sitting between them. Germline CDR1 SEHNR, CDR2 FQNEAQ (reference sequence). This CDR3 contains 13 residues. CDR3 region: CASELSGFSGAFF. For the CDR3, the DNA is TGTGCCAGCGAATTATCAGGGTTCTCCGGAGCTTTCTTT.

This chain links TRBV7-6 with TRBJ2-2; D gene ambiguous. The CDR3 extends over 11 amino acids. The V gene's germline CDR1 is SGHVS and CDR2 FNYEAQ. The germline V and J ends were trimmed by 7 bases and 4 bases, with 4 bases remaining between them. The CDR3 sequence: CASTITGELFF. DNA of the CDR3: TGTGCCAGCACAATCACCGGGGAGCTGTTTTTT.

This chain uses TRBV28 with TRBJ1-1; TRBD1 might be the D (6 bases). This CDR3 has 15 amino acids. The V end was cut by 2 bases, the J end by 1 base, with 11 bases between. The germline CDR1 and CDR2 sequences are MDHEN and SYDVKM. The CDR3 spells CASSLQGLGNTEAFF. The DNA for the CDR3 is TGTGCCAGCAGTTTACAGGGGTTGGGGAACACTGAAGCTTTCTTT.

V usage is TRBV7-9 and J usage is TRBJ2-3; 15 positions agree with TRBD2. Germline V gene data show CDR1 as SEHNR and CDR2 as FQNEAQ (reference sequence). The CDR3 length is 16 residues. V lost 4 bases to trimming and J lost 6 bases; unmatched junction nucleotides: 5. The CDR3 DNA reads as TGTGCCAGCAGCTCCTGGACTAGCGGGAGGGCGGATACGCAGTATTTT. This sequence encodes CASSSWTSGRADTQYF.

The chain combines TRBV28 with TRBJ2-1; no clear D gene. The CDR3 is 17 residues long. Trimming shortened V by 3 bases and J by 4 bases, and 19 bases separated the two germline ends. CDR1 and CDR2 (germline): MDHEN, SYDVKM. This CDR3 is CASSFGPLSPSYNEQFF. DNA for the CDR3: TGTGCCAGCAGTTTTGGGCCTTTGTCCCCGAGTTACAATGAGCAGTTCTTC.

The chain couples TRBV5-1 to TRBJ2-3; perhaps TRBD2 as D (6 bases). From germline, CDR1 is SGHRS and CDR2 YFSETQ. This CDR3 has 16 residues. Trimming took 4 bases from V and 4 from J, leaving 19 bases between them. The DNA of the CDR3 is TGCGCCAGCAGCCTCCGACCCTCCCGCGGGGCAGATACGCAGTATTTT. It specifies CASSLRPSRGADTQYF.

The chain links TRBV29-1 to TRBJ2-7; 10 bases agree with TRBD2. The CDR3 sequence is 18 residues long. The ends lost 3 bases at V and 1 base at J; junction bases unmatched: 15. Germline V CDR1 and CDR2: SQVTM, ANQGSEA. CDR3: CSVEAPSGRGGGSYEQYF. The CDR3 DNA reads TGCAGCGTTGAGGCGCCTAGCGGGAGAGGGGGTGGGTCCTACGAGCAGTACTTC.